The rows below give T cell receptor beta chains drawn from one sample of a study of control samples from healthy donors and cancer patients. The data were produced by immunoSEQ multiplex PCR, yet TCRdb's version contains in-frame clones alone and is incomplete. The table has about 150,000 clones, more than 85% seen once. Sequenced sample: blood. The receptors here all came from a woman aged 25 to 39 in good health. Both conserved end residues are part of each CDR3. A D gene is named only where the DNA matches it firmly. Not all rows give a size; the values are once, few, many and, for expanded clones, a class.

size	V	J	D	CDR3	DNA
.	TRBV5-1	TRBJ2-2	TRBD1	CASSLRGGRDTGELFF	TGCGCCAGCAGCTTGCGAGGGGGCCGGGACACCGGGGAGCTGTTTTTT
.	TRBV19	TRBJ1-1	.	CASNYGGPNTEAFF	TGTGCCAGTAATTATGGGGGTCCCAACACTGAAGCTTTCTTT
.	TRBV7-3	TRBJ2-1	.	CASSATNTGMYNEQFF	TGTGCCAGCAGCGCCACAAACACGGGAATGTACAATGAGCAGTTCTTC
.	TRBV30	TRBJ1-2	.	CAWSVQQGDGYTF	TGTGCCTGGAGTGTCCAACAGGGCGATGGCTACACCTTC
.	TRBV3-1/TRBV3-2	TRBJ2-7	.	CASSQQGLHYEQYF	TGTGCCAGCAGCCAACAGGGGCTCCACTACGAGCAGTACTTC
.	TRBV9	TRBJ2-5	TRBD2	CASSPRNGREGETQYF	TGTGCCAGCAGCCCCCGGAACGGGAGGGAGGGAGAGACCCAGTACTTC
.	TRBV25-1	TRBJ2-7	.	CASSAPGSYEQYF	TGTGCCAGCAGTGCCCCGGGGTCCTACGAGCAGTACTTC
.	TRBV5-6	TRBJ1-3	.	CASSLGHVVGNTIYF	TGTGCCAGCAGCTTGGGCCATGTAGTTGGAAACACCATATATTTT
.	TRBV5-1	TRBJ1-1	.	CASSLDKVGYTEAFF	TGCGCCAGCAGCTTGGATAAGGTTGGGTACACTGAAGCTTTCTTT
.	TRBV9	TRBJ2-1	.	CASSVGDSDEQFF	TGTGCCAGCAGCGTAGGGGACTCCGATGAGCAGTTCTTC
few	TRBV7-8	TRBJ2-7	.	CASRVPGAGNEQYF	TGTGCCAGCAGGGTTCCGGGAGCCGGGAACGAGCAGTACTTC
.	TRBV4-2	TRBJ2-3	TRBD1	CASSQKGGTGGFQGDGADTQYF	TGTGCCAGCAGCCAAAAAGGGGGGACAGGGGGCTTTCAAGGGGATGGAGCAGATACGCAGTATTTT
.	TRBV19	TRBJ2-4	.	CAIPPQYF	TGTGCCATTCCCCCTCAGTACTTC
once	TRBV6-1	TRBJ2-7	TRBD2	CASSEESGRAEYEQYF	TGTGCCAGCAGTGAAGAAAGCGGGAGGGCTGAGTACGAGCAGTACTTC
once	TRBV2	TRBJ1-1	.	CASSVGMLDTEAFF	TGTGCCAGCAGTGTGGGAATGTTGGACACTGAAGCTTTCTTT
.	TRBV7-2	TRBJ2-1	TRBD2	CASSSSGSIAYNEQFF	TGTGCCAGCAGCTCTAGCGGGAGTATCGCCTACAATGAGCAGTTCTTC
.	TRBV6-2/TRBV6-3	TRBJ2-1	TRBD2	CASSLAGEVNEQFF	TGTGCCAGCAGTCTAGCGGGAGAGGTCAATGAGCAGTTCTTC
.	TRBV7-9	TRBJ1-1	.	CASSSSRGGGGEAFF	TGTGCCAGCAGCTCAAGCAGGGGTGGAGGGGGGGAAGCTTTCTTT
.	TRBV18	TRBJ2-7	.	CASSLHPYEQYF	TGTGCCAGCTCTCTTCATCCGTACGAGCAGTACTTC
many	TRBV15	TRBJ1-3	.	CATGTRDTRRTIYF	TGTGCCACCGGGACGCGGGACACCCGGCGCACCATATATTTT
.	TRBV27	TRBJ1-5	TRBD1	CASSPLDRGQYQPQHF	TGTGCCAGCAGCCCCTTGGACAGGGGTCAGTATCAGCCCCAGCATTTT
.	TRBV5-6	TRBJ2-7	.	CASSLAGFYEQYF	TGTGCCAGCAGCTTGGCCGGCTTCTACGAGCAGTACTTC
.	TRBV5-6	TRBJ1-2	.	CASSLAGRPNYGYTF	TGTGCCAGCAGCTTGGCCGGCAGACCCAACTATGGCTACACCTTC
.	TRBV4-1	TRBJ2-3	.	CASSQDIQAPILTDTQYF	TGCGCCAGCAGCCAAGATATACAAGCACCTATACTCACAGATACGCAGTATTTT
once	TRBV6-2/TRBV6-3	TRBJ2-1	TRBD2	CASSSYWEGNGYNEQFF	TGTGCCAGCAGTTCCTACTGGGAGGGGAATGGGTACAATGAGCAGTTCTTC
.	TRBV19	TRBJ2-7	.	CASSIGNGYEQYF	TGTGCCAGTAGTATCGGGAACGGCTACGAGCAGTACTTC
.	TRBV7-9	TRBJ1-2	TRBD1	CASDRENYGYTF	TGTGCCAGCGACAGGGAGAACTATGGCTACACCTTC
.	TRBV5-1	TRBJ2-1	.	CASRVVSSEQFF	TGCGCCAGCAGAGTGGTTAGCAGTGAGCAGTTCTTC
few	TRBV3-1/TRBV3-2	TRBJ1-2	.	CASSQVSGFYGYTF	TGTGCCAGCAGCCAAGTTTCAGGGTTCTATGGCTACACCTTC
.	TRBV19	TRBJ2-1	TRBD2	CASSIVERDPYNEQFF	TGTGCCAGTAGTATAGTGGAGCGGGATCCTTACAATGAGCAGTTCTTC
.	TRBV9	TRBJ2-5	TRBD2	CASSVGVSGRAGETQYF	TGTGCCAGCAGCGTAGGGGTTAGCGGGAGGGCCGGGGAGACCCAGTACTTC
once	TRBV9	TRBJ1-3	TRBD1	CASSVRGDRSGNTIYF	TGTGCCAGCAGCGTAAGAGGGGACAGGAGTGGAAACACCATATATTTT
.	TRBV28	TRBJ1-4	.	CASSSPGFRGEKLFF	TGTGCCAGCAGTTCCCCGGGCTTCCGGGGGGAAAAACTGTTTTTT
.	TRBV29-1	TRBJ2-3	TRBD2	CSVVAGGPDTQYF	TGCAGCGTTGTAGCGGGAGGGCCAGATACGCAGTATTTT
.	TRBV28	TRBJ1-5	.	CASKDIDSNQPQHF	TGTGCCAGCAAAGACATCGATAGCAATCAGCCCCAGCATTTT
.	TRBV18	TRBJ1-1	.	CASSPENTEAFF	TGTGCCAGCTCACCGGAGAACACTGAAGCTTTCTTT
.	TRBV24-1	TRBJ1-4	.	CATSVQGSEKLFF	TGTGCCACCAGTGTCCAGGGGAGCGAAAAACTGTTTTTT
.	TRBV7-3	TRBJ2-5	.	CASSLGNQETQYF	TGTGCCAGCAGCTTAGGGAACCAAGAGACCCAGTACTTC
.	TRBV4-2	TRBJ1-4	.	CASSQDLEGSEKLFF	TGTGCCAGCAGCCAAGATTTAGAGGGGAGTGAAAAACTGTTTTTT
.	TRBV7-8	TRBJ1-4	.	CASSLEWRANEKLFF	TGTGCCAGCAGCCTGGAGTGGCGAGCTAATGAAAAACTGTTTTTT
.	TRBV24-1	TRBJ1-5	.	CATSDPNKPQHF	TGTGCCACCAGTGATCCGAATAAGCCCCAGCATTTT
.	TRBV5-5	TRBJ1-1	TRBD1	CASSLDRGQVNTEAFF	TGTGCCAGCAGCTTAGACAGGGGGCAGGTGAACACTGAAGCTTTCTTT
.	TRBV18	TRBJ2-7	TRBD1	CASSLGQGFEQYF	TGTGCCAGCTCACTGGGACAGGGGTTCGAGCAGTACTTC
.	TRBV28	TRBJ1-2	TRBD1	CASSSGPDRGHGYTF	TGTGCCAGCAGTTCAGGGCCCGACAGGGGGCACGGCTACACCTTC
.	TRBV11-2	TRBJ2-7	.	CASSLGTGYAYEQYF	TGTGCCAGCAGCTTAGGGACGGGGTACGCCTACGAGCAGTACTTC
.	TRBV19	TRBJ2-3	.	CASSTRRQGETQYF	TGTGCCAGTAGTACCAGGCGGCAGGGTGAAACGCAGTATTTT
.	TRBV7-2	TRBJ2-2	.	CASSRVGTSNTGELFF	TGTGCCAGCAGCCGTGTCGGCACCTCGAACACCGGGGAGCTGTTTTTT
.	TRBV4-2	TRBJ2-3	.	CASSQERGMSTDTQYF	TGTGCCAGCAGCCAAGAAAGGGGGATGAGCACAGATACGCAGTATTTT
once	TRBV2	TRBJ2-1	TRBD2	CAGTSGRARVGEQFF	TGTGCCGGAACTAGCGGGAGGGCGAGGGTTGGTGAGCAGTTCTTC
.	TRBV13	TRBJ2-7	.	CASSLSGQNYEQYF	TGTGCCAGCAGCTTATCAGGGCAGAACTACGAGCAGTACTTC
.	TRBV18	TRBJ2-1	TRBD2	CASSRDPSGRGYNEQFF	TGTGCCAGCTCACGGGATCCTAGCGGAAGGGGCTACAATGAGCAGTTCTTC
.	TRBV9	TRBJ2-1	.	CASSVALGSYNEQFF	TGTGCCAGCAGCGTAGCGTTAGGCTCCTACAATGAGCAGTTCTTC
.	TRBV9	TRBJ1-1	.	CASSVAPLNTEAFF	TGTGCCAGCAGCGTGGCACCCCTGAACACTGAAGCTTTCTTT
once	TRBV12-3/TRBV12-4	TRBJ1-2	TRBD1	CASSPTGHYGYTF	TGTGCCAGCAGTCCGACAGGGCACTATGGCTACACCTTC
.	TRBV5-6	TRBJ1-2	.	CASSSVRGGGYTF	TGTGCCAGCAGCTCGGTGAGGGGTGGTGGCTACACCTTC